The sequence of this TCR beta chain was determined in a study of patients and donors after allogeneic stem cell transplantation. TCRdb analysed the RT-PCR reads with MiXCR anew, one entry per CDR3 protein. The table includes hundreds of thousands of distinct CDR3 sequences, roughly 16% detected once. The germline CDR1 and CDR2 sequences are MNHEY and SVGAGI. Trimming cost V 0 bases and J 6 bases; bases outside gene matches: 7. This CDR3 is built from 17 residues. This clonotype was sampled from a human donor who was either an allogeneic HSCT recipient or a stem cell or donor lymphocyte infusion donor (not recorded which). It is not recorded whose cells these are; they may come from a transplant donor. This rearrangement joins TRBV6-5 to TRBJ1-6; 8 bases map to TRBD1. The specimen was blood, either unsorted or a sorted T cell fraction (not recorded which). CDR3 DNA: TGTGCCAGCAGTTACTCGAGGGACAGGAAGCTTAATTCACCCCTCCACTTT. Protein product: CASSYSRDRKLNSPLHF.